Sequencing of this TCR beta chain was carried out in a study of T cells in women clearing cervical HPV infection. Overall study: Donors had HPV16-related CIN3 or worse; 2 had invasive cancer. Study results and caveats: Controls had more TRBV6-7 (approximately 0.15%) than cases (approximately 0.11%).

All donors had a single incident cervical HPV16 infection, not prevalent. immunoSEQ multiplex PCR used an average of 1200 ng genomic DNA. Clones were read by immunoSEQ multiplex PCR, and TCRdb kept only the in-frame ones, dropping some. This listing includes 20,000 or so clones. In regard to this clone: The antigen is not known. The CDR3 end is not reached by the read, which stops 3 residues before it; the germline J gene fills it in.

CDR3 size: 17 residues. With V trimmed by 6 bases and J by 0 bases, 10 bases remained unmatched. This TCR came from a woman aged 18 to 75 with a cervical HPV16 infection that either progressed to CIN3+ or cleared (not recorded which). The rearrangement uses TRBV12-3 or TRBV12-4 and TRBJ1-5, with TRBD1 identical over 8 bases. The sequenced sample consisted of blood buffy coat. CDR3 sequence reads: CASSPLTGVLSNQPQHF. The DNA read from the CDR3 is TGTGCCAGCAGCCCACTGACAGGGGTCCTTAGCAATCAGCCC.